This T cell receptor beta chain originates from a study of cytomegalovirus exposure and HLA in healthy donors. At sampling all donors were nominally healthy, likely with unrecorded immune exposures. Points on this clone: What it binds is not known.

Study results and caveats: Only CMV serostatus was available as immune exposure information.

Amplification used 60 Vbeta primers and 13 Jbeta primers. Some clones are missing from TCRdb's copy, which holds only in-frame ones; the method was immunoSEQ multiplex PCR. The repertoire consists of about 120,000 clones, with more than 80% occurring once and the leading ten covering less than 2%. What was sequenced was PBMCs. The sequence was collected from a man aged 40-49 years in good health and CMV-seronegative.

The CDR3 DNA sequence: TGTGCCTGGAAAGGTGAGGACTTAATCGGGACAGGGGATGAGCAGTTCTTC. Its translation: CAWKGEDLIGTGDEQFF. The V and J genes are TRBV30 and TRBJ2-1; 10 bases are shared with TRBD1. The length of the CDR3 is 17 residues. The germline gives CDR1 GTSNPN, CDR2 SVGIG (reference sequence). The junction had 17 bases not matched to a gene; V was cut back by 4 bases and J by 8 bases.